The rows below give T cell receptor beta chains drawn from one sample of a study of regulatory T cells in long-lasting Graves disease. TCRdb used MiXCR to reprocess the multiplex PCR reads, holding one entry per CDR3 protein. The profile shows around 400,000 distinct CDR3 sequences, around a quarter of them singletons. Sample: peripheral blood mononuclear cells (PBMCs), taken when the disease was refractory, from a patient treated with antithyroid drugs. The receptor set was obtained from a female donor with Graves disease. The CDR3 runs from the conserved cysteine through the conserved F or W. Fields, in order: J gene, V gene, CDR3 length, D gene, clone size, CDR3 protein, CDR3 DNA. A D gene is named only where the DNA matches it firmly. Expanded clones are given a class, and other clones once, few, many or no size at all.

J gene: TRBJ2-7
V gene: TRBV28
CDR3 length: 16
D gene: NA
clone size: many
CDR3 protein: CASSSRREGRPYEQYF
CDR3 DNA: TGTGCCAGCAGTTCACGACGCGAAGGGCGACCTTACGAGCAGTACTTC

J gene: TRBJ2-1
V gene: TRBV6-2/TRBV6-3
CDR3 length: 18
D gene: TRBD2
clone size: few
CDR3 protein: CASSLSPVGGRAVGEQFF
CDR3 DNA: TGTGCCAGCAGTTTATCCCCTGTAGGCGGGAGGGCCGTTGGAGAGCAGTTCTTC

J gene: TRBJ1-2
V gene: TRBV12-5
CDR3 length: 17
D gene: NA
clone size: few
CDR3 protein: CASGLYSRLGEDYGYTF
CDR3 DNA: TGTGCTAGTGGTTTGTACTCCCGACTGGGGGAAGACTATGGCTACACCTTC

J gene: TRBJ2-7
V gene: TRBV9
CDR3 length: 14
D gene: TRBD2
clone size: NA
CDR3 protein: CASSVEASGHEQYF
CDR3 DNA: TGTGCCAGCAGCGTAGAGGCTAGCGGACACGAGCAGTACTTC

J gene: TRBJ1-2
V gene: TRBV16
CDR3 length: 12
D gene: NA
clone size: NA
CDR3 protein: CASSQLSDGYTF
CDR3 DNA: TGTGCCAGCAGCCAACTATCTGATGGCTACACCTTC

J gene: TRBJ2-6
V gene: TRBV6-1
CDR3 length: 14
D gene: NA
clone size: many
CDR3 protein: CASKAVAGANVLTF
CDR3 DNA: TGTGCCAGCAAGGCGGTGGCCGGGGCCAACGTCCTGACTTTC

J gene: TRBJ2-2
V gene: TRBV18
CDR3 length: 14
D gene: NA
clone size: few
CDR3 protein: CASCTKSNTGELFF
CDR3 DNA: TGTGCCAGCTGCACAAAGAGTAACACCGGGGAGCTGTTTTTT

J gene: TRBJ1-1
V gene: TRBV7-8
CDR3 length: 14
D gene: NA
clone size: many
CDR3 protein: CASSVTTGLGDAFF
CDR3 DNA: TGTGCCAGCAGCGTAACCACAGGGTTGGGAGACGCTTTCTTT

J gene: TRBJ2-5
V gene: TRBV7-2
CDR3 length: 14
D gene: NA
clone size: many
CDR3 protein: CASSGTGVRETQYF
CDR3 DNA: TGTGCCAGCAGCGGGACGGGAGTAAGAGAGACCCAGTACTTC

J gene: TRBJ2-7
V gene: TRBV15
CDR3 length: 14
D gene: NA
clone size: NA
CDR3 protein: CATNRDGFSYEQYF
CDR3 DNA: TGTGCCACGAACCGGGACGGATTTTCCTACGAGCAGTACTTC

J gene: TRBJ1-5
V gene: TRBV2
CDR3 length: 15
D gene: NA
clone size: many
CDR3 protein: CASSESGLGNQPQHF
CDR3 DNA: TGTGCCAGCAGTGAAAGTGGCCTGGGAAATCAGCCCCAGCATTTT

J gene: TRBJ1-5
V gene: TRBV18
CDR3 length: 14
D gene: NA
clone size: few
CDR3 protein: CASSPQPDRQPQHF
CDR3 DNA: TGTGCCAGCTCACCACAGCCAGACCGCCAGCCCCAGCATTTT

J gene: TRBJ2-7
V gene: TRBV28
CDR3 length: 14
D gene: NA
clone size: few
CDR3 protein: CASSHRLVPYEQYF
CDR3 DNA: TGTGCCAGCAGCCACCGACTAGTCCCTTACGAGCAGTACTTC

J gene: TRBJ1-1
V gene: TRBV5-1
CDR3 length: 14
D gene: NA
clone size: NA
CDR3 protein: CASSSGTSNTEAFF
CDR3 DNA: TGCGCCAGCAGCTCCGGGACGTCGAACACTGAAGCTTTCTTT

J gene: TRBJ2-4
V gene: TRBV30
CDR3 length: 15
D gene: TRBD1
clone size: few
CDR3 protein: CAWSRQGMGRNIQYF
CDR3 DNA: TGTGCCTGGAGTAGACAGGGGATGGGTAGAAACATTCAGTACTTC

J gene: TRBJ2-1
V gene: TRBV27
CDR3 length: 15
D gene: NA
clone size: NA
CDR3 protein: CASASGGGVYNEQFF
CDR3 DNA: TGTGCCAGCGCTTCTGGAGGGGGTGTCTACAATGAGCAGTTCTTC

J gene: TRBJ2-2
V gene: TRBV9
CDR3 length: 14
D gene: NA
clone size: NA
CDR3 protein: CASSVVPETGELFF
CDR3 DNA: TGTGCCAGCAGCGTAGTCCCGGAAACCGGGGAGCTGTTTTTT

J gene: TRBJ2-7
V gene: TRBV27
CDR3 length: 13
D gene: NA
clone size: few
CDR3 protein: CASSLSSRNEQYF
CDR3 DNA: TGTGCCAGCAGTTTATCGTCCAGAAACGAGCAGTACTTC

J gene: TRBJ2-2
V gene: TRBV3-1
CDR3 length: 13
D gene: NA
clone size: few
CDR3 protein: CASSYQGPGELFF
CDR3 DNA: TGTGCCAGCAGTTACCAGGGCCCCGGGGAGCTGTTTTTT

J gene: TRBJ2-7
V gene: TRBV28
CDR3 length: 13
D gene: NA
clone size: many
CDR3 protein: CASSKQGIHEQYF
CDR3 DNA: TGTGCCAGCAGCAAACAGGGAATTCACGAGCAGTACTTC

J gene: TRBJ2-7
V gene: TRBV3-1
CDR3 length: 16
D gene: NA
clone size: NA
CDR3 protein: CANSQDPGTTVYEQYF
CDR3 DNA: TGTGCCAACAGCCAAGATCCCGGGACCACCGTATACGAGCAGTACTTC

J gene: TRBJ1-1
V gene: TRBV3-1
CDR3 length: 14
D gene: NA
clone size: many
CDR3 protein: CASSQERGGTEAFF
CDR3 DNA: TGTGCCAGCAGCCAAGAAAGGGGTGGGACTGAAGCTTTCTTT

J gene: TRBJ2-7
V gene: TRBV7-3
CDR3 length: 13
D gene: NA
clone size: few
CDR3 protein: CASSPGPVGEQYF
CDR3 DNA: TGTGCCAGCAGTCCGGGCCCCGTTGGGGAGCAGTACTTC

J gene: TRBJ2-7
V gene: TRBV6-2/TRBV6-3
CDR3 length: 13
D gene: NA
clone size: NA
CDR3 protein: CASSYASAYEQYF
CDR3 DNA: TGTGCCAGCAGTTACGCGAGCGCCTACGAGCAGTACTTC

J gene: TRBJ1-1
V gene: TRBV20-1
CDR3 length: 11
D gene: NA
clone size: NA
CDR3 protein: CSAWENTEAFF
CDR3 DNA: TGCAGTGCGTGGGAGAACACTGAAGCTTTCTTT

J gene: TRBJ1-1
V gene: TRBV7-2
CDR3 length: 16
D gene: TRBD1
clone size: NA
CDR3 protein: CASSGQEARAPTEAFF
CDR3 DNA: TGTGCCAGCAGCGGACAGGAGGCGAGAGCCCCCACTGAAGCTTTCTTT

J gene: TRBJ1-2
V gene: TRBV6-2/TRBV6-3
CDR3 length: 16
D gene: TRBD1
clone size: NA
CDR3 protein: CASSYSTGQGFRGYTF
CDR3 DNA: TGTGCCAGCAGTTACTCGACGGGACAGGGGTTCCGTGGCTACACCTTC

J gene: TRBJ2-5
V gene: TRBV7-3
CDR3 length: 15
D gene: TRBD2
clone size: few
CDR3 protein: CASSVIAGGIETQYF
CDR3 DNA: TGTGCCAGCAGCGTAATAGCGGGAGGTATAGAGACCCAGTACTTC

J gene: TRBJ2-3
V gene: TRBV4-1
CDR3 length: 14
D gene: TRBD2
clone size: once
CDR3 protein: CASSPTSGSVTQYF
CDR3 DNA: TGCGCCAGCAGCCCGACTAGCGGGAGCGTTACGCAGTATTTT

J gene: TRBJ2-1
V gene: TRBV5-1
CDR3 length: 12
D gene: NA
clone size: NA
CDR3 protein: CASSLVYGEQFF
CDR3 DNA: TGCGCCAGCAGCTTGGTGTACGGCGAGCAGTTCTTC

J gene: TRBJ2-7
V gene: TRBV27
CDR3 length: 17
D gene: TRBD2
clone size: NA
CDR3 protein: CASSLTTGLARFGERYF
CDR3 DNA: TGTGCCAGCAGTCTTACGACGGGACTAGCGAGATTTGGCGAGCGGTACTTC

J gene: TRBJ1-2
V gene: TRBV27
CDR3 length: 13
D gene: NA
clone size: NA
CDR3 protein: CASSSTEGFGYTF
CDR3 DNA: TGTGCCAGCAGTTCGACCGAGGGTTTCGGGTACACCTTC

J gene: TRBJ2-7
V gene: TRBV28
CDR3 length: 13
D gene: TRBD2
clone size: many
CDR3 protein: CASNAGETYEQYF
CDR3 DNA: TGTGCCAGCAATGCGGGAGAAACCTACGAGCAGTACTTC

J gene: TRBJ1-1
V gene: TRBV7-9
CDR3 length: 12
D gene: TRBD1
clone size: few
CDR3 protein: CASRGQPGAAFF
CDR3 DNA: TGTGCCAGCAGGGGACAGCCGGGGGCAGCTTTCTTT

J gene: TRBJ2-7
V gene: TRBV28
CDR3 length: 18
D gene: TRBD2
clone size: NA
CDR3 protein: CASSSVGTSGRKGSEQYF
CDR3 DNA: TGTGCCAGCAGCTCCGTCGGGACTAGCGGGAGAAAAGGAAGCGAGCAGTACTTC

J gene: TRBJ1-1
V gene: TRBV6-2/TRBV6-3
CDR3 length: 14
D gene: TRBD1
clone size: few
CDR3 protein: CASSYGDRVTEAFF
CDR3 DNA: TGTGCCAGCAGTTACGGGGACAGAGTTACTGAAGCTTTCTTT

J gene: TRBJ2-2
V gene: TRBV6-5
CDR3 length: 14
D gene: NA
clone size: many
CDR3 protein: CASSYRQETGELFF
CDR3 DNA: TGTGCCAGCAGTTACCGTCAGGAGACCGGGGAGCTGTTTTTT

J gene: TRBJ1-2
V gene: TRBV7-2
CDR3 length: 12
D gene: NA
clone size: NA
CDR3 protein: CASRRDYYGYTF
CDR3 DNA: TGTGCCAGCAGACGGGACTACTATGGCTACACCTTC

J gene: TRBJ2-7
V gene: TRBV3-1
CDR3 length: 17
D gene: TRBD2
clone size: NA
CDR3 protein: CASSQGPLAGSSYEQYF
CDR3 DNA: TGTGCCAGCAGCCAAGGTCCACTAGCGGGAAGCTCCTACGAGCAGTACTTC

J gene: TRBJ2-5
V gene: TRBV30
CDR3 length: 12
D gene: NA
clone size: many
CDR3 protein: CAWRGRMETQYF
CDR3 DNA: TGTGCCTGGAGGGGGAGGATGGAGACCCAGTACTTC

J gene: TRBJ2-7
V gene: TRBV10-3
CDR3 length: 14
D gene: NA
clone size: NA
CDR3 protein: CAISDLGSYYEQYF
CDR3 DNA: TGTGCCATCAGTGATCTAGGTTCCTACTACGAGCAGTACTTC

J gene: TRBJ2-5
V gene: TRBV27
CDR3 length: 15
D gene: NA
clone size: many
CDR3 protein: CASSLSAGIQETQYF
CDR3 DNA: TGTGCCAGCAGTTTATCGGCAGGGATACAAGAGACCCAGTACTTC